This TCR beta chain comes out of a study of T cell repertoires in cytomegalovirus infection. About the research overall: The authors used CMV epitopes that were HLA-C-restricted (recently identified) and HLA-B-restricted (well studied).

Remarks on this clonotype: What it recognizes is unknown.

V lost 8 bases to trimming and J lost 4 bases; unmatched junction nucleotides: 8. The CDR3 is made up of 15 amino acids. Via MiXCR, TCRdb re-called the reads, giving one row per CDR3 protein. The profile shows approximately 910,000 distinct CDR3 sequences, roughly 30% of them singletons. Study results and caveats: HLA-C-restricted CMV clonotypes gave the most frequent clonotype in two of eight donors.

This material consisted of cultured CD8+ T cells from PBMCs, taken from culture after CMV antigen stimulation. The rearrangement links TRBV12-3 or TRBV12-4 to TRBJ2-1, with TRBD2 matching 10 bases. The clonotype originates from a human donor in good health (CMV status not recorded). Some clones in this sample may be carry-over from other donors' samples. The CDR3 region has the DNA TGTGCCAGCGTGTCTAGCGGGGGAGCATACAATGAGCAGTTCTTC. This sequence encodes CASVSSGGAYNEQFF.